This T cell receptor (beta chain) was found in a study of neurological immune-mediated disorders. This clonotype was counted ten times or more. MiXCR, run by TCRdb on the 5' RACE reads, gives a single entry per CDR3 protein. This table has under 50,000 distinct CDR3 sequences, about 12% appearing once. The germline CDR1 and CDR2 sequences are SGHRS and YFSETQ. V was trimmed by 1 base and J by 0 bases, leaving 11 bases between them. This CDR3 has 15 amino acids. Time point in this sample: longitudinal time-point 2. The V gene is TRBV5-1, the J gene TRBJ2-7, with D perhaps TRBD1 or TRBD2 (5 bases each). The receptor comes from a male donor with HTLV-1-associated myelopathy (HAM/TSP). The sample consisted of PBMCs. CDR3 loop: CASSLTGTSSYEQYF. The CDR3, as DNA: TGCGCCAGCAGCTTGACCGGGACCAGCTCCTACGAGCAGTACTTC.